This passage covers 18 T cell receptor beta chains from one sample sequenced in a study of T cells in narcolepsy. Repertoires were generated with immunoSEQ multiplex PCR, while TCRdb's copy carries only in-frame clones and drops some. Altogether 20,000 to 25,000 clones are present, 70% to 90% being singletons, with the ten largest covering about 1.3%. The sample taken for sequencing was CD45RA- memory CD4+ T cells from PBMCs. The receptors come from a human donor with narcolepsy.

The chain couples TRBV28 to TRBJ1-5; D remains ambiguous. CDR1 and CDR2 (germline): MDHEN, SYDVKM. The CDR3 consists of 12 residues. The ends were cut back, 8 bases at V and 9 bases at J, with 14 bases in the middle. CDR3 sequence reads: CASATRQRPQHF. Written as DNA, the CDR3 is TGTGCCAGCGCCACCCGGCAGCGGCCCCAGCATTTT.

V is TRBV5-1 and J is TRBJ2-3; D gene unclear. The CDR3 is made up of 13 amino acids. V was clipped by 4 bases and J by 2 bases, with 8 bases between them. Germline CDR1 SGHRS, CDR2 YFSETQ. CDR3 nucleotide sequence: TGCGCCAGCAGCGCGGACGACACAGATACGCAGTATTTT. Translation: CASSADDTDTQYF.

The rearrangement joins TRBV11-3 to TRBJ2-1; TRBD1 might be the D (6 bases). The germline V gene has CDR1 SGHNT and CDR2 YENEEA. CDR3 size: 13 residues. V was shortened by 0 bases and J by 9 bases, with 9 bases between the two germline ends. CDR3 bases: TGTGCCAGCAGCTTAGACAGGGGTTTTGAGCAGTTCTTC. It yields the protein CASSLDRGFEQFF.

Notes on this clone: Germline is not matched at one junction end, which may reflect a read error. The V call is TRBV6-5, the J call TRBJ2-7; D remains unclear. CDR3 size: 14 residues. The germline CDR1 and CDR2 sequences are MNHEY and SVGAGI. The CDR3 nucleotides are TGTGCCAGCAGTTACTCGACCTATTCCTTCGAGCAGTACTTC. It is translated as CASSYSTYSFEQYF.

V and J are TRBV7-3 and TRBJ1-1; unclear D gene. This CDR3 contains 13 residues. Trimming left V 1 base short and J 2 bases short, with 5 bases between. Germline-derived CDR1 and CDR2 are SGHTA and FQGTGA. DNA of the CDR3: TGTGCCAGCAGCTTAATGTTCAACACTGAAGCTTTCTTT. The encoded protein is CASSLMFNTEAFF.

This clone was picked up one time. The chain is built from TRBV18 and TRBJ1-5; maybe TRBD1 (5 bases). Germline CDR1 and CDR2: KGHSH and LQKENI. The CDR3 consists of 14 residues. Trimming took off 6 bases at V and 5 bases at J, with 14 bases between the two ends. CDR3 residues: CASSIRDRDQPQHF. The DNA of the CDR3 is TGTGCCAGCTCGATCCGGGACCGAGATCAGCCCCAGCATTTT. The full variable domain, rest sourced from reference TRBV18 and TRBJ1-5, is NAGVMQNPRHLVRRRGQEARLRCSPMKGHSHVYWYRQLPEEGLKFMVYLQKENIIDESGMPKERFSAEFPKEGPSILRIQQVVRGDSAAYFCASSIRDRDQPQHFGDGTRLSIL.

With regard to this clone: One end of the junction fails to match germline, which may point to a read error. This chain connects TRBV11-2 to TRBJ2-7; D unresolved. There are 12 residues in the CDR3. The germline gives CDR1 SGHAT, CDR2 FQNNGV. The CDR3 DNA is TGTGCCAACAGCTTTGGGAATTACGAGCAGTACTTC. It translates to CANSFGNYEQYF. Variable domain in full (rest from reference TRBV11-2 and TRBJ2-7): EAGVAQSPRYKIIEKRQSVAFWCNPISGHATLYWYQQILGQGPKLLIQFQNNGVVDDSQLPKDRFSAERLKGVDSTLKIQPAKLEDSAVYLCANSFGNYEQYFGPGTRLTVT.

V usage is TRBV6-5 and J usage is TRBJ2-3; 8 bases map to TRBD1. Germline CDR1 and CDR2: MNHEY and SVGAGI. V shed 2 bases and J 2 bases; nucleotides not matched to a gene: 6. This CDR3 has 16 residues. CDR3 loop: CASSYVGQVHTDTQYF. The DNA of the CDR3 is TGTGCCAGCAGTTACGTGGGACAGGTTCACACAGATACGCAGTATTTT.

The rearrangement joins TRBV7-2 to TRBJ2-5; D might be TRBD2 (5 bases). V dropped 0 bases and J dropped 6 bases, with 14 bases sitting between them. In germline, CDR1 is SGHTA, CDR2 FQGNSA. CDR3 size: 15 residues. The CDR3 nucleotides are TGTGCCAGCAGCTTAGCGCCCCTAGCTGGACAGACCCAGTACTTC. This sequence encodes CASSLAPLAGQTQYF.

This chain links TRBV29-1 with TRBJ2-7; D gene uncertain. Trimming removed 0 bases from V and 4 bases from J, with 13 bases in between. The CDR3 covers 14 residues. Germline values: CDR1 SQVTM, CDR2 ANQGSEA. DNA for the CDR3: TGCAGCGTTGAAGACACCAGGAAAACATACGAGCAGTACTTC. Amino acids: CSVEDTRKTYEQYF.

This clone appeared a few times. The genes are TRBV5-1 and TRBJ2-1; D is unresolved. CDR1 is SGHRS, CDR2 YFSETQ, per germline. The CDR3 runs 11 residues. V shed 5 bases and J shed 9 bases, with 9 bases lying between them. Written as DNA, the CDR3 is TGCGCCAGCAGGAGTTTTACTGAGCAGTTCTTC. Amino acid sequence: CASRSFTEQFF.

The chain uses TRBV11-2 and TRBJ2-5; D call uncertain. The germline gives CDR1 SGHAT, CDR2 FQNNGV. The CDR3 has 15 amino acids. V dropped 0 bases and J dropped 2 bases, with 10 bases sitting between them. The CDR3 DNA follows: TGTGCCAGCAGCTTAGACGGAATCTTACAAGAGACCCAGTACTTC. This gives the protein CASSLDGILQETQYF.

This clone was found once. The genes are TRBV7-9 and TRBJ2-5, with 9 bases fitting TRBD2. The CDR3 length is 16 residues. Germline V lookup: CDR1 SEHNR, CDR2 FQNEAQ (reference sequence). V shed 5 bases, J shed 5 bases, and the junction held 12 bases outside the gene matches. CDR3 sequence: CASSTLSGRSLETQYF. The CDR3 coding sequence is TGTGCCAGCAGCACCCTTAGCGGGAGAAGTCTGGAGACCCAGTACTTC.

This chain joins TRBV12-5 and TRBJ2-7, with a tentative D call TRBD2 (6 bases). The germline V gene encodes CDR1 LGHNT and CDR2 FRNRAP. This CDR3 is built from 9 residues. The CDR3 loop is CAMYGRQYF. Here the CDR3 DNA reads TGTGCCATGTACGGGAGGCAGTACTTC.

The chain recombines TRBV9 with TRBJ2-3; no clear D. Trimming shortened V by 3 bases and J by 3 bases, and 8 bases separated the two germline ends. This CDR3 contains 13 residues. Germline CDR1 and CDR2: SGDLS and YYNGEE. This CDR3 reads CASSAVTTDTQYF. CDR3 DNA: TGTGCCAGCAGCGCCGTTACGACAGATACGCAGTATTTT. Filled out from reference TRBV9 and TRBJ2-3, the complete variable domain reads DSGVTQTPKHLITATGQRVTLRCSPRSGDLSVYWYQQSLDQGLQFLIQYYNGEERAKGNILERFSAQQFPDLHSELNLSSLELGDSALYFCASSAVTTDTQYFGPGTRLTVL.

The V gene is TRBV2, the J gene TRBJ2-7; unclear D gene. CDR3 length: 13 residues. The V end lost 7 bases, the J end lost 2 bases, and 12 bases lay between the germline ends. CDR1 and CDR2 from the germline V gene are SNHLY and FYNNEI. The CDR3 spells CASTGSGAYEQYF. The CDR3 DNA sequence: TGTGCCAGCACAGGTTCAGGTGCCTACGAGCAGTACTTC.

Points on this clone: Other DNA sequences in this specimen translate into the identical CDR3. The chain combines TRBV5-1 with TRBJ2-7; 12 bases line up with TRBD1. The germline gives CDR1 SGHRS, CDR2 YFSETQ. There are 15 residues in the CDR3. The CDR3 region is CATRRPGQGAEEQYF. The CDR3 nucleotides read TGCGCTACAAGAAGACCGGGACAGGGGGCTGAGGAGCAGTACTTC.

This sequence joins TRBV7-3 and TRBJ1-1; 8 bases align to TRBD1. Germline V gives CDR1 SGHTA, CDR2 FQGTGA. V shed 4 bases and J 0 bases; nucleotides not matched to a gene: 1. This CDR3 comprises 14 residues. CDR3 sequence reads: CASSSGQVNTEAFF. As DNA, the CDR3 is TGTGCCAGCAGCTCGGGACAGGTGAACACTGAAGCTTTCTTT. The variable domain in full, completed from reference TRBV7-3 and TRBJ1-1, reads GAGVSQTPSNKVTEKGKYVELRCDPISGHTALYWYRQSLGQGPEFLIYFQGTGAADDSGLPNDRFFAVRPEGSVSTLKIQRTERGDSAVYLCASSSGQVNTEAFFGQGTRLTVV.